A single sample gave rise to the 2 T cell receptor beta chains below, sequenced in a study of blood T cell repertoires in COVID-19. Sequencing was performed with immunoSEQ multiplex PCR; in TCRdb, only in-frame clones are kept and a portion is missing. The sample consists of about 170,000 clones, around 83% of them appearing once. The source material was peripheral blood. The receptors here all came from a woman of 80 years or more in a cohort sampled during active or convalescent COVID-19.

The genes are TRBV6-1 and TRBJ1-3, with unresolved D. The CDR3 sequence is 13 residues long. Germline loops: CDR1 MNHNS, CDR2 SASEGT. V lost 0 bases and J 4 bases, leaving 4 bases between the germline ends. The CDR3 spells CASSEARGNTIYF. CDR3 nucleotide sequence: TGTGCCAGCAGTGAAGCGAGAGGAAACACCATATATTTT.

This clone was picked up a small number of times. V and J are TRBV11-2 and TRBJ1-2; 9 positions agree with TRBD1. Germline V gene sequence: CDR1 SGHAT, CDR2 FQNNGV. CDR3 length equals 14 residues. V lost 5 bases, J lost 8 bases, and 9 bases stayed unmatched. The CDR3: CASSPDRGGVGYTF. The CDR3 DNA follows: TGTGCCAGCAGCCCGGACAGGGGAGGAGTGGGCTACACCTTC.